This record concerns one TCR beta chain sequence. The antigen is unknown. Gene names refer to mouse genes. The CDR3 extends 4 residues past the end of the read, so its final part is completed from the germline J gene. The CDR3 has 16 amino acids. Germline V CDR1 and CDR2: NSHNY, SYGAGN. V lost 5 bases, J lost 0 bases, and 8 bases stayed unmatched. Cells that came from pooled cutaneous lymph nodes were sorted using CD4, CD8alpha, NKG2D, NKG2ACE and other markers. The data belong to a study of CD8+ T cells in alopecia areata. Extraction of RNA preceded its reverse transcription into cDNA, which served as the sequencing template. Libraries were prepared by immunoSEQ multiplex PCR; TCRdb keeps only in-frame clonotypes and omits some of them. This sample has over 250,000 clones, each found more than once. General observations from the study: Higher clonality than in normal scalp was seen in lesional scalp, especially alopecia totalis/universalis. Resident alphabeta T cells of normal skin are also sequenced in scalp samples.

Sequenced sample: CD4+ T cells sorted from a lymph node. The chain has TRBV13-1 and TRBJ2-5; 8 bases agree with TRBD2. The TCR sequence derives from a C3H/HeJ mouse with alopecia areata. This strain has MHC haplotype H2-k. CDR3 DNA, as far as it was read: TGTGCCAGCAGCCCTGGACTGGGCTTTAACCAAGAC. Translation gives CASSPGLGFNQD. The whole CDR3 is CASSPGLGFNQDTQYF.